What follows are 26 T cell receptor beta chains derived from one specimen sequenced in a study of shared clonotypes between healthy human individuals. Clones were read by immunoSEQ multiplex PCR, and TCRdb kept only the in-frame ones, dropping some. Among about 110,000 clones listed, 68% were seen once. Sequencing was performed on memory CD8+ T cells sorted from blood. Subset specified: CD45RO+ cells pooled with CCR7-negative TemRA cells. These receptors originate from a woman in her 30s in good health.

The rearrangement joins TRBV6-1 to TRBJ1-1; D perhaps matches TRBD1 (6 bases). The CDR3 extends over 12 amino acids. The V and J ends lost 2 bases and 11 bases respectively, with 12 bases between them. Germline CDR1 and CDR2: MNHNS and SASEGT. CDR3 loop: CASSERRGAAFF. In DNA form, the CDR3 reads TGTGCCAGCAGTGAAAGGAGGGGGGCGGCTTTCTTT.

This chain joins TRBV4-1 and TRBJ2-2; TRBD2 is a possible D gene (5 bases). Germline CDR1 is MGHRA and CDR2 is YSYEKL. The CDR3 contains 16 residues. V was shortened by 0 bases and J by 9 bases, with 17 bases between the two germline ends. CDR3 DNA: TGCGCCAGCAGCCAAGAGGAGGAGACCCCGTGGAGGGAGCTGTTTTTT. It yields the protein CASSQEEETPWRELFF.

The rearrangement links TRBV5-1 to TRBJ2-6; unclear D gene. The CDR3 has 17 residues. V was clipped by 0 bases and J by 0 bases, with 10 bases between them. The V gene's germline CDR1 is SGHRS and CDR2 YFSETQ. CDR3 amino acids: CASSLEWADSGANVLTF. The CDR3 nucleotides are TGCGCCAGCAGCTTGGAGTGGGCGGACTCTGGGGCCAACGTCCTGACTTTC.

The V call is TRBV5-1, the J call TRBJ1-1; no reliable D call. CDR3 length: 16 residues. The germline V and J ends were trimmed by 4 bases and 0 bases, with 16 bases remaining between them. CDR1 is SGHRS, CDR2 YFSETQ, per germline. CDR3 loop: CASSLLAAGMNTEAFF. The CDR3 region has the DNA TGCGCCAGCAGCCTTCTGGCGGCAGGAATGAACACTGAAGCTTTCTTT.

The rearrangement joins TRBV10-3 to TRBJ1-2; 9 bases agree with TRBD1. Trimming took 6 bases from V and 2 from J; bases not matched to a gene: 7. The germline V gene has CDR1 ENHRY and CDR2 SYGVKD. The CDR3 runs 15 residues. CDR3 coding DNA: TGTGCCATCAGAGTACGGGACAGGGTGAACTATGGCTACACCTTC. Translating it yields CAIRVRDRVNYGYTF.

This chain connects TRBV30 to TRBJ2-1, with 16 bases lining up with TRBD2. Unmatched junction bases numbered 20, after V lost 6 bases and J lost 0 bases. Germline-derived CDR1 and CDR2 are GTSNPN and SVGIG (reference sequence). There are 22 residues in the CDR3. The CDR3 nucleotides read TGTGCCTGTACGTACCGACCGCCGGGACTAGCGGGAGGGCCTATCTCCTACAATGAGCAGTTCTTC. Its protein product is CACTYRPPGLAGGPISYNEQFF. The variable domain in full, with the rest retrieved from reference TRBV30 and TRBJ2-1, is SQTIHQWPATLVQPVGSPLSLECTVEGTSNPNLYWYRQAAGRGLQLLFYSVGIGQISSEVPQNLSASRPQDRQFILSSKKLLLSDSGFYLCACTYRPPGLAGGPISYNEQFFGPGTRLTVL.

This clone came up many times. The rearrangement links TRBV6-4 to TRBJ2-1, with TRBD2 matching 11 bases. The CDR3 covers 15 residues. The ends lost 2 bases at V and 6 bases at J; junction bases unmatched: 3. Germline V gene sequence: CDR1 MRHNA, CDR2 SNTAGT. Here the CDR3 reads CASSDDTSGSNEQFF. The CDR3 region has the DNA TGTGCCAGCAGTGACGACACTAGCGGGAGCAATGAGCAGTTCTTC.

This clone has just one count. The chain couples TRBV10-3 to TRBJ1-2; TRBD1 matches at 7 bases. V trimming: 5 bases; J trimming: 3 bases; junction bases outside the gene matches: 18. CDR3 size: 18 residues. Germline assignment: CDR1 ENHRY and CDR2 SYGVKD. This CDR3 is CAISTPGQLNHNYYGYTF. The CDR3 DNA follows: TGTGCCATCAGTACCCCGGGACAGCTTAATCATAACTACTATGGCTACACCTTC.

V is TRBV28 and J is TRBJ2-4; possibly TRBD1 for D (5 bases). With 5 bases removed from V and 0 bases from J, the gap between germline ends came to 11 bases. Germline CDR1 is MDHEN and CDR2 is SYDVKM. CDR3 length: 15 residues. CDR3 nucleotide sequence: TGTGCCAGCAGTGAGCAGGGCCGAGCCAAAAACATTCAGTACTTC. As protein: CASSEQGRAKNIQYF.

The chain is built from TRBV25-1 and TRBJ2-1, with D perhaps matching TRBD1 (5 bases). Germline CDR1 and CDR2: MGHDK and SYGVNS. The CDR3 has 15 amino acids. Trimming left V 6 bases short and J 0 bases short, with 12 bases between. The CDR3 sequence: CASRGRASSYNEQFF. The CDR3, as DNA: TGTGCCAGCAGAGGCAGGGCGAGCTCCTACAATGAGCAGTTCTTC. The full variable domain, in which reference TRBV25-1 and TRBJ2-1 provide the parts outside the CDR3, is EADIYQTPRYLVIGTGKKITLECSQTMGHDKMYWYQQDPGMELHLIHYSYGVNSTEKGDLSSESTVSRIRTEHFPLTLESARPSHTSQYLCASRGRASSYNEQFFGPGTRLTVL.

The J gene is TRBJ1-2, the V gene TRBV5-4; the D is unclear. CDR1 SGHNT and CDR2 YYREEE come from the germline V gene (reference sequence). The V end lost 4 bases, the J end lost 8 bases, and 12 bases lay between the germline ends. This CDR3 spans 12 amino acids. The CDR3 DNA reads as TGTGCCAGCAGCGTGGGCCTGGGAGGCTACACCTTC. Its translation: CASSVGLGGYTF. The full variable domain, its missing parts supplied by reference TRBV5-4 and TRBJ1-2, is ETGVTQSPTHLIKTRGQQVTLRCSSQSGHNTVSWYQQALGQGPQFIFQYYREEENGRGNFPPRFSGLQFPNYSSELNVNALELDDSALYLCASSVGLGGYTFGSGTRLTVV.

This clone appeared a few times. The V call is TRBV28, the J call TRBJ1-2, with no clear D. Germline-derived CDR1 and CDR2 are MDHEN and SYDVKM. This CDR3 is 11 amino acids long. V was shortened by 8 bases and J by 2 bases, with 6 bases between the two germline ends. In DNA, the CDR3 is TGTGCCAGCGGCAGGAACTATGGCTACACCTTC. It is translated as CASGRNYGYTF.

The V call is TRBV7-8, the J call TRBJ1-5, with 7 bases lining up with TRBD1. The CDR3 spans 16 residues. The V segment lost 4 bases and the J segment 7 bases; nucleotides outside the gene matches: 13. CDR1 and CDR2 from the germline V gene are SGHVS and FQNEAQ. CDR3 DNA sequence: TGTGCCAGCAGCTCGGGACCACAGGGGCTAACCCAGCCCCAGCATTTT. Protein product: CASSSGPQGLTQPQHF.

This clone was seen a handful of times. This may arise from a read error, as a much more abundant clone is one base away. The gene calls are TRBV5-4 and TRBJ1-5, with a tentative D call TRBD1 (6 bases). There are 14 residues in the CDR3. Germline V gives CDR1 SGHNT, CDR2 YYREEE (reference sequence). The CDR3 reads CASSQVADRQPQHF. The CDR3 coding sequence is TGCGCCAGCAGCCAAGTAGCGGACAGACAGCCCCAGCATTTT.

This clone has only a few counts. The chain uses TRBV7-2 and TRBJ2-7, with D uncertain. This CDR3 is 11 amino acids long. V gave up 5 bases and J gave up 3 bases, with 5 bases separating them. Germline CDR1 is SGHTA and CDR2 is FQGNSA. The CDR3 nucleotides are TGTGCCAGCAGCCTACACTACGAGCAGTACTTC. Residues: CASSLHYEQYF.

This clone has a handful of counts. The CDR3 DNA reads as TGTGCCAGCACCAGACTAGCGGGACTCTACGAGCAGTACTTC. This sequence encodes CASTRLAGLYEQYF. The chain couples TRBV28 to TRBJ2-7, with TRBD2 matching over 11 bases. The germline CDR1 and CDR2 sequences are MDHEN and SYDVKM. The V segment lost 7 bases and the J segment 3 bases; nucleotides outside the gene matches: 5. The CDR3 sequence is 14 residues long. Variable domain in full (rest from reference TRBV28 and TRBJ2-7): DVKVTQSSRYLVKRTGEKVFLECVQDMDHENMFWYRQDPGLGLRLIYFSYDVKMKEKGDIPEGYSVSREKKERFSLILESASTNQTSMYLCASTRLAGLYEQYFGPGTRLTVT.

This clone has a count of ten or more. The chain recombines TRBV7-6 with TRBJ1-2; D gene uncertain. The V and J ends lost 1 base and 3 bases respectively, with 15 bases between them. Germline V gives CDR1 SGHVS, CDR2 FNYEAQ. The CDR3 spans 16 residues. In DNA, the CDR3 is TGTGCCAGCAGCTTAGAGCCCGGCGACGCCTACTATGGCTACACCTTC. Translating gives CASSLEPGDAYYGYTF. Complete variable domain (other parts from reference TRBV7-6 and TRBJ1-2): GAGVSQSPRYKVTKRGQDVALRCDPISGHVSLYWYRQALGQGPEFLTYFNYEAQQDKSGLPNDRFSAERPEGSISTLTIQRTEQRDSAMYRCASSLEPGDAYYGYTFGSGTRLTVV.

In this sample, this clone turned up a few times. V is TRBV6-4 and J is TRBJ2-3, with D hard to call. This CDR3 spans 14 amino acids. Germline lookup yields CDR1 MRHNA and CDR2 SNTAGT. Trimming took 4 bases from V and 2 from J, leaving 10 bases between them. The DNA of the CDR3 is TGTGCCAGCAGTGTTTCGGCGGACACAGATACGCAGTATTTT. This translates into CASSVSADTDTQYF.

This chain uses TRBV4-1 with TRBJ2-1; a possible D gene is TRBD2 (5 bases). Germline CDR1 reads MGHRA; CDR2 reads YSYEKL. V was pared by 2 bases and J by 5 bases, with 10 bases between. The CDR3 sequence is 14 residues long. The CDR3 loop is CASSQIAHHNEQFF. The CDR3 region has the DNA TGCGCCAGCAGCCAAATAGCGCACCACAATGAGCAGTTCTTC.

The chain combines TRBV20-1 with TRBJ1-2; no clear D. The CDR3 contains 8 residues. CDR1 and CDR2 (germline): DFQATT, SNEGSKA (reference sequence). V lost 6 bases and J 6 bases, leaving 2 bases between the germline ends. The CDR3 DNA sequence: TGCAGTGCCGATGGCTACACCTTC. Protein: CSADGYTF.

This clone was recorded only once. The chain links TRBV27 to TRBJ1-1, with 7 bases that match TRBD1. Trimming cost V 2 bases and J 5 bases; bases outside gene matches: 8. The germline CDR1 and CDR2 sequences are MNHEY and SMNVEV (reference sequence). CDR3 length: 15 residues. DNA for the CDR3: TGTGCCAGCAGTTTAACGGCAGGGGGATTGACTGAAGCTTTCTTT. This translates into CASSLTAGGLTEAFF.

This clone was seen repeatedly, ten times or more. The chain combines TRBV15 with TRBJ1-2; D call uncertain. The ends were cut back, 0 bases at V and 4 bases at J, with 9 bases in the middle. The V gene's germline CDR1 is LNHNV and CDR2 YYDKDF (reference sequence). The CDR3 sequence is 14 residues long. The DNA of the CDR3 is TGTGCCACCAGCAGAGAGGCTGGGAGCTATGGCTACACCTTC. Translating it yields CATSREAGSYGYTF. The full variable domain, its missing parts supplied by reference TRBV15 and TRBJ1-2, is DAMVIQNPRYQVTQFGKPVTLSCSQTLNHNVMYWYQQKSSQAPKLLFHYYDKDFNNEADTPDNFQSRRPNTSFCFLDIRSPGLGDTAMYLCATSREAGSYGYTFGSGTRLTVV.

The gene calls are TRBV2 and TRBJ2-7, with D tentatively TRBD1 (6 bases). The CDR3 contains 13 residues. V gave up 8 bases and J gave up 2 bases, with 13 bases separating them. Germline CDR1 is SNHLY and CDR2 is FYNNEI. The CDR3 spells CASGAGEPYEQYF. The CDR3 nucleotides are TGTGCCAGCGGGGCAGGGGAACCCTACGAGCAGTACTTC. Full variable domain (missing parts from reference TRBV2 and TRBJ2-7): EPEVTQTPSHQVTQMGQEVILRCVPISNHLYFYWYRQILGQKVEFLVSFYNNEISEKSEIFDDQFSVERPDGSNFTLKIRSTKLEDSAMYFCASGAGEPYEQYFGPGTRLTVT.

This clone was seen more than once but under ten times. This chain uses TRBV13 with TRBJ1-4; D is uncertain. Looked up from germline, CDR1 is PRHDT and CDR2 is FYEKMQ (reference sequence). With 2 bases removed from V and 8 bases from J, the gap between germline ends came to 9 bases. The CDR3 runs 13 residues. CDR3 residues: CASSLNLAEKLFF. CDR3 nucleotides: TGTGCCAGCAGCTTAAATTTAGCGGAAAAACTGTTTTTT. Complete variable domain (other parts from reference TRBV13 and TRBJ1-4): AAGVIQSPRHLIKEKRETATLKCYPIPRHDTVYWYQQGPGQDPQFLISFYEKMQSDKGSIPDRFSAQQFSDYHSELNMSSLELGDSALYFCASSLNLAEKLFFGSGTQLSVL.

The CDR3 protein is CASSLFQGPSYEQYF. The CDR3 bases are TGTGCCAGCAGCTTATTCCAGGGGCCAAGCTACGAGCAGTACTTC. The V call is TRBV7-8, the J call TRBJ2-7; maybe TRBD1 (6 bases). The V and J ends lost 2 bases and 3 bases respectively, with 14 bases between them. The CDR3 is made up of 15 amino acids. Looked up from germline, CDR1 is SGHVS and CDR2 is FQNEAQ.

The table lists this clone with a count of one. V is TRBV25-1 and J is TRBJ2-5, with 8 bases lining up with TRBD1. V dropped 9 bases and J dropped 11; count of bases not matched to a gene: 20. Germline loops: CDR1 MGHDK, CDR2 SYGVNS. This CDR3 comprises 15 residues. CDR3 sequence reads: CASSQSTGDSPRQYF. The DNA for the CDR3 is TGTGCCAGTAGTCAATCGACAGGGGACTCGCCTCGGCAGTACTTC.